The T cell receptor (beta chain) described here comes from a study of response to subunit inactivated influenza vaccine. Study results and limitations: It was suggested by the authors that few new T cells are recruited by each seasonal influenza vaccination.

Notes on this clonotype: Its specificity is unknown.

MiXCR, applied by TCRdb to the RT-PCR reads, yields one record per CDR3 protein. Of approximately 700,000 distinct CDR3 sequences in the sample, 15% to 19% were seen once. The material was PBMCs from blood, obtained less than 13 days after vaccination. This receptor was obtained from a man aged 45-65 years who received an inactivated influenza vaccine.

In nucleotides, the CDR3 is TGTGCCACCTGCCGCACAGGGTCCTATACCTACAATGAGCAGTTCTTC. Protein product: CATCRTGSYTYNEQFF. The chain is built from TRBV6-2 or TRBV6-3 and TRBJ2-1; D is perhaps TRBD1 (6 bases). This CDR3 is 16 amino acids long. Germline V gene data show CDR1 as MNHEY and CDR2 as SVGEGT. V dropped 10 bases and J dropped 2 bases, with 21 bases sitting between them.